This T cell receptor beta chain was sequenced in a study of blood T cell repertoires in COVID-19. Looking at the study overall: Samples of COVID-19 (acute and convalescent) were obtained from the United States, Italy and Spain. PBMCs, B-cell-depleted T cells, or T cells provided the cDNA or gDNA that made up the material.

Per the germline V gene, CDR1 is SGDLS and CDR2 is YYNGEE. Losses at the gene ends were 3 bases for V and 7 bases for J; bases not matched to a gene: 14. The CDR3 runs to 17 residues. Original methodology: Cell counts per sample came from amplifying reference gene primers. Some clones are missing from TCRdb's copy, which holds only in-frame ones; the method was immunoSEQ multiplex PCR. V, J and clone size are those of that table, while D and trimming were read from the DNA. There are about 59,000 clones in the sample; about 73% occur only once, and 11% to 15% lies in the top ten. This TCR was sampled from a woman between 65 and 79 years old with acute or convalescent COVID-19. The chain couples TRBV9 to TRBJ1-4; the match to TRBD1 covers 8 bases. The sample taken for sequencing was peripheral blood. Here the CDR3 reads CASSDNIKTGEGEKLFF. CDR3 sequence (DNA): TGTGCCAGCAGCGATAACATCAAGACAGGGGAGGGTGAAAAACTGTTTTTT.